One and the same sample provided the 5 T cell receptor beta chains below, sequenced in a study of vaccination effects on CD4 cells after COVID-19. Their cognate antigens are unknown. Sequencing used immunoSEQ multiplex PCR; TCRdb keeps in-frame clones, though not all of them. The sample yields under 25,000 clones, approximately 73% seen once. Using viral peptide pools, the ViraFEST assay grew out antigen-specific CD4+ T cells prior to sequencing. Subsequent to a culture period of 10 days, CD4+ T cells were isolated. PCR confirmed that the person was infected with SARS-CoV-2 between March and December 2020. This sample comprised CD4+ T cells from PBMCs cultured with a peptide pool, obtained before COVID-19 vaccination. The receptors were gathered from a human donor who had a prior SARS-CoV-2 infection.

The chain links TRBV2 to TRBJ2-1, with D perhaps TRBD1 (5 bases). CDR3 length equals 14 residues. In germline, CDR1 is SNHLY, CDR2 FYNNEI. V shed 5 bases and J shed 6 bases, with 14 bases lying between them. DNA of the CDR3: TGTGCCAGCAGTTACACAGGAGACGCCAATGAGCAGTTCTTC. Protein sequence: CASSYTGDANEQFF.

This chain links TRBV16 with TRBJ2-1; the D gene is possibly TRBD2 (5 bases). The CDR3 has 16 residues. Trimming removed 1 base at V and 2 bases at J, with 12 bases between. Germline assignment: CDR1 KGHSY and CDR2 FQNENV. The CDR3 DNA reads TGTGCCAGCAGCCAATTATCCGGGATCGCCTACAATGAGCAGTTCTTC. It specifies CASSQLSGIAYNEQFF.

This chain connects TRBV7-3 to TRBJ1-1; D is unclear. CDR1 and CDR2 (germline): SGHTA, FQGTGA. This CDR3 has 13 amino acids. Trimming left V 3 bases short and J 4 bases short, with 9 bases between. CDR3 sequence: CASSFNWGTEAFF. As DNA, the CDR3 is TGTGCCAGCAGCTTCAATTGGGGCACTGAAGCTTTCTTT.

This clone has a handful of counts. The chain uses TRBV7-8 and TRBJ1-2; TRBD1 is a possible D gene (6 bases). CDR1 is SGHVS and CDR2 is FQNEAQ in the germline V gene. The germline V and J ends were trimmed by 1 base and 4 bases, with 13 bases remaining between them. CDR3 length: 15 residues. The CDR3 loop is CASSLGGHSFYGYTF. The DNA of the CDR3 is TGTGCCAGCAGCTTAGGGGGACATTCCTTCTATGGCTACACCTTC. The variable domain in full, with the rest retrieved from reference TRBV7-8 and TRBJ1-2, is GAGVSQSPRYKVAKRGQDVALRCDPISGHVSLFWYQQALGQGPEFLTYFQNEAQLDKSGLPSDRFFAERPEGSVSTLKIQRTQQEDSAVYLCASSLGGHSFYGYTFGSGTRLTVV.

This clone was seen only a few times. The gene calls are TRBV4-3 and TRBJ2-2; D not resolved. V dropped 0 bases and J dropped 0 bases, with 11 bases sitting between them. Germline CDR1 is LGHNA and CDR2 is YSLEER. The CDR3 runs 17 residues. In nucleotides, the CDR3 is TGCGCCAGCAGCCAAGAGGTTCTACGGTCGAACACCGGGGAGCTGTTTTTT. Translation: CASSQEVLRSNTGELFF.